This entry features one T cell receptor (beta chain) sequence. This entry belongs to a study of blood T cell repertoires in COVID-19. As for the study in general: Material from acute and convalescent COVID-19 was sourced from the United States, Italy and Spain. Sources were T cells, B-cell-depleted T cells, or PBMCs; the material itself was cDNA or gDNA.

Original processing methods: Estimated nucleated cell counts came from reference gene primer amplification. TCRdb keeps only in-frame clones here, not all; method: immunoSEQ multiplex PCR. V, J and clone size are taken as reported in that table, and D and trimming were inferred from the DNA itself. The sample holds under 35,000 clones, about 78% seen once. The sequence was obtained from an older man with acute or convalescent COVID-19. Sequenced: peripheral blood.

The CDR3 nucleotides read TGTGCCAGCAGCTTAGTACAGTGGACCGGACAGGTCGCTTCTTATGGCTACACCTTC. Amino acid sequence: CASSLVQWTGQVASYGYTF. The rearrangement uses TRBV7-2 and TRBJ1-2; TRBD1 aligns across 7 bases. Germline lookup yields CDR1 SGHTA and CDR2 FQGNSA. The CDR3 length is 19 residues. The V and J ends lost 1 base and 5 bases, in that order; junction bases with no gene match: 19.